The 6 T cell receptor beta chains listed next were all sequenced from one sample in a study of T cells expressing NK-cell markers. TCRdb re-called the 5' RACE reads, yielding one record per CDR3 amino acid sequence without DNA. The table lists 550,000 to 600,000 distinct CDR3 sequences. Material for sequencing was blood T cells: a sorted CD56 or NKG2C T cell subset, CD4+ or CD8+ T cells, or bulk PBMC T cells (not recorded which). The receptors were sampled from a man aged 18 to 35 in good health.

The chain carries TRBV6-5 and TRBJ2-1; TCRdb's D call of TRBD1 is untestable without DNA. CDR3 length: 15 amino acids. Germline V gene sequence: CDR1 MNHEY, CDR2 SVGAGI. CDR3 in amino acids: CASSLGTGAFNEQFF.

CDR3 protein: CSADTSGTFAKNIQYF. The rearrangement joins TRBV20-1 to TRBJ2-4; TCRdb's assignment of TRBD2 cannot be checked, as there is no DNA. The CDR3 loop spans 16 amino acids. Germline values: CDR1 DFQATT, CDR2 SNEGSKA (reference sequence).

The gene calls are TRBV29-1 and TRBJ1-3; TCRdb's assignment of TRBD1 cannot be checked, as there is no DNA. The V gene's germline CDR1 is SQVTM and CDR2 ANQGSEA. The CDR3 is 12 amino acids. CDR3 protein: CSAGGSGNTIYF.

The gene calls are TRBV29-1 and TRBJ2-2. Germline CDR1 and CDR2: SQVTM and ANQGSEA. This CDR3 region has 14 residues. CDR3: CSVAVIKRTGELFF.

The chain uses TRBV12-3 or TRBV12-4 and TRBJ2-1; TCRdb reports TRBD2, a call that lacks DNA to check it against. The CDR3 contains 17 residues. The chain's CDR3 is CASSWAQIAGGSYEQFF.

The chain combines TRBV25-1 with TRBJ2-3; TCRdb designates TRBD2, a call that cannot be tested without DNA. Germline lookup yields CDR1 MGHDK and CDR2 SYGVNS. The CDR3 consists of 17 residues. This CDR3 is CASSDDFYSGRKDTQYF.